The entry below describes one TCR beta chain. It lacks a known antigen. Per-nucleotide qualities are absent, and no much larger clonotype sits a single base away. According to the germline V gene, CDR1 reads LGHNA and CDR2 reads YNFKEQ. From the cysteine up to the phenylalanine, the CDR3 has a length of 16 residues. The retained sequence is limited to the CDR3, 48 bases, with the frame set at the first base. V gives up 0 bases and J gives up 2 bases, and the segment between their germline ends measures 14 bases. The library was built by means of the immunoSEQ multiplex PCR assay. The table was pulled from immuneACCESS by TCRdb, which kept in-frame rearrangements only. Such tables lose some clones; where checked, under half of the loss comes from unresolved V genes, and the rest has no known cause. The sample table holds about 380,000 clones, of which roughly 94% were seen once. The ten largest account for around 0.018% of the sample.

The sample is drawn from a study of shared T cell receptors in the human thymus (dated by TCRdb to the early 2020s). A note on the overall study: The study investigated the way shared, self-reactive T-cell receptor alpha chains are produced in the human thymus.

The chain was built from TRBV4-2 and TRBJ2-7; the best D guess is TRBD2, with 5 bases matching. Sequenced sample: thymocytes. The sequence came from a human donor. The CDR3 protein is CASSQDSSGTTYEQYF. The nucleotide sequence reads TGTGCCAGCAGCCAAGACTCCAGCGGCACGACCTACGAGCAGTACTTC.